This T cell receptor beta chain was profiled in a study of shared clonotypes between healthy human individuals. Points from the study as a whole: Of the naive CD4 clonotypes, 4% to 5% were shared across several donors.

Sequenced by immunoSEQ multiplex PCR; TCRdb stores in-frame clones only, minus some. The sample holds about 1.1 million clones, around 78% seen once. A note on this clone: The antigen is unknown.

Material: memory CD4+ T cells from PBMCs. The subset here: CD45RA-negative fraction. This TCR derives from a man aged 18 to 30 in good health. Some clones in this sample may be carry-over from other donors' samples.

CDR3 residues: CASSSPGQGRDEQYF. CDR3 DNA sequence: TGCGCCAGCAGCTCCCCGGGACAGGGAAGAGACGAGCAGTACTTC. The chain carries TRBV5-1 and TRBJ2-7, with 9 bases fitting TRBD1. The CDR3 extends over 15 amino acids. V trimming: 3 bases; J trimming: 5 bases; junction bases outside the gene matches: 9. The germline gives CDR1 SGHRS, CDR2 YFSETQ.